This TCR beta chain originates from a study of blood T cell repertoires in COVID-19. Study summary: COVID-19 samples collected from the United States, Italy and Spain covered acute and convalescent phases. Sample material is recorded as cDNA or gDNA derived from T cells, B-cell-depleted T cells, or PBMCs.

This table comes from immunoSEQ multiplex PCR, and its TCRdb copy is limited to in-frame clones, with some not included. In the table there are about 250,000 clones, around 80% of which are singletons. The germline gives CDR1 SGDLS, CDR2 YYNGEE. The CDR3 sequence is 18 residues long. Trimming cost V 0 bases and J 2 bases, with 18 bases left between them. The TCR sequence derives from an elderly man with acute or convalescent COVID-19. The rearrangement joins TRBV9 to TRBJ2-1; a weak D match, TRBD2 (7 bases). The material sequenced was peripheral blood. As DNA, the CDR3 is TGTGCCAGCAGCGTAGAAGGGAGGGGGGCCGATACCTACAATGAGCAGTTCTTC. It specifies CASSVEGRGADTYNEQFF.